This T cell receptor (beta chain) was profiled in a study of cytomegalovirus exposure and HLA in healthy donors. Study background: About 85 million unique TCRs from HLA-typed donors were held in an early release of data. Most genotyped donors, approximately 77% of around 370, had Caucasian-associated genetic ancestry. Findings and caveats of the study: The study found most TCR sequences rare, yet found some public TCRs in many donors.

Primers for the PCR totalled 60 Vbeta and 13 Jbeta. Using immunoSEQ multiplex PCR, the repertoire was profiled, and TCRdb retains in-frame clones only, with some absent. This repertoire includes tens of thousands of clones. A remark on this clone: Its antigen is not identified.

Donors were ostensibly healthy at sampling, although undocumented immune exposures were probable. Trimming left V 1 base short and J 5 bases short, with 11 bases between. The CDR3 sequence is 14 residues long. Germline values: CDR1 LNHDA, CDR2 SQIVND (reference sequence). The sequenced sample consisted of PBMCs. The rearrangement links TRBV19 to TRBJ1-2; a possible D gene is TRBD1 (5 bases). This TCR derives from a female donor in good health and CMV-seropositive. CDR3 DNA: TGTGCCAGTAGTATAGGTACAGGCTGGTATGGCTACACCTTC. It is translated as CASSIGTGWYGYTF.